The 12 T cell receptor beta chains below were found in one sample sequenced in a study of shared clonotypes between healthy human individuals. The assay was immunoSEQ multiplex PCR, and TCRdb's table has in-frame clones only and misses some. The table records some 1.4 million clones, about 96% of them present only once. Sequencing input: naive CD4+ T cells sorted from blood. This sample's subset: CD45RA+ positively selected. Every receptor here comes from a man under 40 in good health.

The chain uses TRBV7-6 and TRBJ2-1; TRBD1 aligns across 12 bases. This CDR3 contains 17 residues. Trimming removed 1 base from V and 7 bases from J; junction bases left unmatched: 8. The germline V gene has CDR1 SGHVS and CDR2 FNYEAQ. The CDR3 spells CASSLGGQGASANEQFF. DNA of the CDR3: TGTGCCAGCAGCTTAGGGGGACAGGGGGCATCTGCGAATGAGCAGTTCTTC. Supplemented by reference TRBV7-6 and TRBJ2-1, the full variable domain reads GAGVSQSPRYKVTKRGQDVALRCDPISGHVSLYWYRQALGQGPEFLTYFNYEAQQDKSGLPNDRFSAERPEGSISTLTIQRTEQRDSAMYRCASSLGGQGASANEQFFGPGTRLTVL.

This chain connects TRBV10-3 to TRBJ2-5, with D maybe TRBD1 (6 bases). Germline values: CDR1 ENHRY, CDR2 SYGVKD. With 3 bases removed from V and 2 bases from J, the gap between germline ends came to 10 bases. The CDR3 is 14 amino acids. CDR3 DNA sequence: TGTGCCATCAGTGAATCCCAGGGGCAAGAGACCCAGTACTTC. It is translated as CAISESQGQETQYF.

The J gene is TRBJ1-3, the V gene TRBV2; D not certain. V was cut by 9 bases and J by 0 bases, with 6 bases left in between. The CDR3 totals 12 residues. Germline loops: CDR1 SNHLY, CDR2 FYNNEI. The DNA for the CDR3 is TGTGCCAGGGCCTCCTCTGGAAACACCATATATTTT. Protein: CARASSGNTIYF.

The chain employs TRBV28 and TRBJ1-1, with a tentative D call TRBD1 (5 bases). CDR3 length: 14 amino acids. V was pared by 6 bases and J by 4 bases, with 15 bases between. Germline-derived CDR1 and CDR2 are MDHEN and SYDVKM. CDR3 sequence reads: CASRSGVQGTEAFF. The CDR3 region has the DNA TGTGCCAGCAGATCCGGGGTTCAGGGCACTGAAGCTTTCTTT. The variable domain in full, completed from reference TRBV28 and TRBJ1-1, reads DVKVTQSSRYLVKRTGEKVFLECVQDMDHENMFWYRQDPGLGLRLIYFSYDVKMKEKGDIPEGYSVSREKKERFSLILESASTNQTSMYLCASRSGVQGTEAFFGQGTRLTVV.

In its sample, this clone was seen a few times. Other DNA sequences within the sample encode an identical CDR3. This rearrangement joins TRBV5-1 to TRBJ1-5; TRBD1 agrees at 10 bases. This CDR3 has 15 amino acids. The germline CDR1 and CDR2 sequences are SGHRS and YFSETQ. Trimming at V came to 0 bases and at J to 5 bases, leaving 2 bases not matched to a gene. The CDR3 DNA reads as TGCGCCAGCAGCTTGGGGGACAGGGGCGATCAGCCCCAGCATTTT. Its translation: CASSLGDRGDQPQHF.

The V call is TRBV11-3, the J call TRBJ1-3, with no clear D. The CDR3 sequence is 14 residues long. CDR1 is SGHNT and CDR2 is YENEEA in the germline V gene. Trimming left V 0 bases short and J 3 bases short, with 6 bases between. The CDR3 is CASSLDGDGNTIYF. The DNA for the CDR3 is TGTGCCAGCAGCTTAGATGGGGATGGAAACACCATATATTTT.

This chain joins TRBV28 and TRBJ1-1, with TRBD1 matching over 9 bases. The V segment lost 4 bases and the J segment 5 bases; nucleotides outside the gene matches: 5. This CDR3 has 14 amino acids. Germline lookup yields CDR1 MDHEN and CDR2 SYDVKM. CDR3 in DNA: TGTGCCAGCAGTTCACCGGGACAGGGAACTGAAGCTTTCTTT. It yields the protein CASSSPGQGTEAFF.

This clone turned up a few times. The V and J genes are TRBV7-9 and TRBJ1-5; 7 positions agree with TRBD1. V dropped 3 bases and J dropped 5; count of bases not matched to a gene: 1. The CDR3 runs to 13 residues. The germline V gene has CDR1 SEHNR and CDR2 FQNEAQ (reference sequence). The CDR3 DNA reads TGTGCCAGCAGCTTGGGACAGCATCAGCCCCAGCATTTT. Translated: CASSLGQHQPQHF.

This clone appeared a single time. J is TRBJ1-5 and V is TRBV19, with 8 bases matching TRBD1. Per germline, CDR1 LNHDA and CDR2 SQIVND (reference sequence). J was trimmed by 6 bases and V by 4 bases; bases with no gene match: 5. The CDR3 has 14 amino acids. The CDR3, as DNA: TGTGCCAGTAGTACTACAGGGGGGAGTCAGCCCCAGCATTTT. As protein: CASSTTGGSQPQHF.

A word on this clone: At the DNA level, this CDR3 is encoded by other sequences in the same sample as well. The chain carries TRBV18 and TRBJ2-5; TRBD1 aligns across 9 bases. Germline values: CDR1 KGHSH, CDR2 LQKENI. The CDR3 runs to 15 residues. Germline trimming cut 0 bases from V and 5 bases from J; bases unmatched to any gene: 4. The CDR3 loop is CASSPPGQGRETQYF. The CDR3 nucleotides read TGTGCCAGCTCACCACCGGGACAGGGCAGGGAGACCCAGTACTTC.

CDR3 protein: CASSREFPKAGPSNYGYTF. CDR3 DNA sequence: TGTGCCAGCAGTCGCGAGTTCCCCAAGGCAGGTCCTTCTAACTATGGCTACACCTTC. The chain uses TRBV28 and TRBJ1-2; no firm D call. Between the trimmed V and J ends, which lost 5 bases and 0 bases, there was a span of 25 bases. The germline V gene encodes CDR1 MDHEN and CDR2 SYDVKM. The CDR3 has 19 amino acids.

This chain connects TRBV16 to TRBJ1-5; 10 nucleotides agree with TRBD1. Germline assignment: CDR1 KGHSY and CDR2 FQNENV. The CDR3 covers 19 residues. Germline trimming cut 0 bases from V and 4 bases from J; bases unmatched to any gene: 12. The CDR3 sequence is CASSQSLSLPGQGNQPQHF. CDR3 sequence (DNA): TGTGCCAGCAGCCAATCCCTTTCCCTCCCGGGACAGGGGAATCAGCCCCAGCATTTT.